This T cell receptor (beta chain) was documented in a study of blood T cell repertoires in COVID-19. The overall study: The United States, Italy and Spain provided the acute and convalescent COVID-19 samples. PBMCs, B-cell-depleted T cells, or T cells were the source of the cDNA or gDNA that made up the material.

TCRdb's table, derived via immunoSEQ multiplex PCR, lists solely in-frame clones and lacks some. Of around 150,000 clones listed, roughly 90% are singletons. The CDR3 covers 12 residues. Germline V gene lookup returns CDR1 WNHNN and CDR2 SYGVQD (reference sequence). Trimming cost V 5 bases and J 4 bases, with 8 bases left between them. The rearrangement links TRBV10-1 to TRBJ1-1; no reliable D call. The sample was peripheral blood. This TCR came from a man between 18 and 35 years old with acute or convalescent COVID-19. DNA of the CDR3: TGCGCCAGCAGTTCCCGGGGCACTGAAGCTTTCTTT. Amino acid sequence: CASSSRGTEAFF.